The clone carrying this T cell receptor beta chain was observed a single time. Authors' data handling: Reference gene primer amplification yielded estimated nucleated cell counts. Sequenced by immunoSEQ multiplex PCR; TCRdb stores in-frame clones only, minus some. That table gives V, J and clone size, and the DNA gave D and trimming. Of tens of thousands of clones detected, 70% to 80% appear once; the ten largest clones hold about 26%. The germline gives CDR1 SGHTA, CDR2 FQGTGA. CDR3 length equals 15 residues. V shed 2 bases, J shed 3 bases, and the junction held 3 bases outside the gene matches. The sample belongs to a study of blood T cell repertoires in COVID-19. Study information: Specimens from acute and convalescent COVID-19 originated in the United States, Italy and Spain.

The source is a woman in her 70s with acute or convalescent COVID-19. The chain recombines TRBV7-3 with TRBJ1-3, with 8 positions matching TRBD1. Sequenced material: peripheral blood. The CDR3, as DNA: TGTGCCAGCAGCTTAGACAGGGGAAGTGGAAACACCATATATTTT. It encodes CASSLDRGSGNTIYF.